One and the same sample provided the 25 T cell receptor beta chains below, sequenced in a study of blood T cells in healthy people across ages. Sample-barcoded 5' priming and a J-beta primer mix drove a second PCR of roughly 6 to 12 cycles. TCRdb processed the 5' RACE reads anew with MiXCR; each CDR3 protein has one entry. The table lists around 1,600,000 distinct CDR3 sequences, 40% to 45% of them singletons. The sequenced sample was blood. Receptors were obtained from a woman between 18 and 30 years old in good health.

J is TRBJ2-1 and V is TRBV28; D is uncertain. V lost 6 bases and J lost 9, with 9 bases in between. This CDR3 is built from 11 residues. Germline V gene sequence: CDR1 MDHEN, CDR2 SYDVKM. The CDR3 DNA reads TGTGCCAGCAGAGTCTCGGGTGAGCAGTTCTTC. As protein: CASRVSGEQFF.

The genes are TRBV7-9 and TRBJ2-5, with D tentatively TRBD1 (5 bases). Germline CDR1 is SEHNR and CDR2 is FQNEAQ (reference sequence). With 3 bases removed from V and 4 bases from J, the gap between germline ends came to 12 bases. This CDR3 is built from 14 residues. The CDR3 sequence is CASSFQGLVETQYF. The CDR3 nucleotides read TGTGCCAGCAGCTTTCAGGGCCTGGTAGAGACCCAGTACTTC.

This clonotype occurred a few times. The V call is TRBV21-1, the J call TRBJ2-7; TRBD1, as called in the table, went unchecked against the DNA. TRBV21-1 is noted as a pseudogene. The CDR3 spans 17 residues. The CDR3 region is CASSLQRVALSSYEQYF. For the CDR3, the DNA is TGTGCCAGCAGCCTTCAGCGTGTCGCCCTAAGCTCCTACGAGCAGTACTTC.

Ten or more counts support this clonotype. The V and J genes are TRBV12-3 or TRBV12-4 and TRBJ2-7; D not resolved. V shed 5 bases and J shed 4 bases, with 9 bases lying between them. This CDR3 comprises 12 residues. The CDR3 spells CASSPKPYEQYF. The CDR3 DNA follows: TGTGCCAGCAGTCCGAAGCCTTACGAGCAGTACTTC.

The chain links TRBV13 to TRBJ2-1; D ambiguous. CDR1 and CDR2 from the germline V gene are PRHDT and FYEKMQ (reference sequence). V was clipped by 5 bases and J by 10 bases, with 15 bases between them. CDR3 length equals 13 residues. The CDR3 DNA reads TGTGCCAGCAGCGGGGTCCCCATGACAGAGCAGTTCTTC. This translates into CASSGVPMTEQFF.

The chain is built from TRBV6-6 and TRBJ2-2; D ambiguous. Trimming took off 0 bases at V and 9 bases at J, with 8 bases between the two ends. The germline gives CDR1 MNHNY, CDR2 SVGAGI (reference sequence). The CDR3 runs 13 residues. CDR3 sequence: CASSYSSYRELFF. The DNA of the CDR3 is TGTGCCAGCAGTTACTCTAGTTATCGGGAGCTGTTTTTT.

The CDR3 region has the DNA TGCAGTGCTAGTTGGCGGTCCGCCTACAATGAGCAGTTCTTC. As protein: CSASWRSAYNEQFF. The chain uses TRBV20-1 and TRBJ2-1; D not resolved. This CDR3 is 14 amino acids long. CDR1 is DFQATT, CDR2 SNEGSKA, per germline (reference sequence). V dropped 3 bases and J dropped 2 bases, with 11 bases sitting between them.

This clonotype was seen only a few times. The rearrangement links TRBV27 to TRBJ2-7; D uncertain. Germline CDR1 reads MNHEY; CDR2 reads SMNVEV (reference sequence). The ends were cut back, 5 bases at V and 0 bases at J, with 8 bases in the middle. CDR3 length: 13 amino acids. CDR3 bases: TGTGCCAGCAGTCAGCGAATCTCCTACGAGCAGTACTTC. It yields the protein CASSQRISYEQYF.

There are a few counts of this clonotype. The J gene is TRBJ1-2, the V gene TRBV12-3 or TRBV12-4; D may be TRBD1 (5 bases). The CDR3 has 15 residues. V was pared by 3 bases and J by 7 bases, with 18 bases between. The CDR3 DNA reads as TGTGCCAGCAGTTTTAACGCAGGGTTTGATTCTGGCTACACCTTC. Its translation: CASSFNAGFDSGYTF.

Note on this clonotype: One end of the junction does not line up with germline, which may come from a read error. V and J are TRBV20-1 and TRBJ2-3, with D possibly TRBD1 on 6 matching bases. The germline gives CDR1 DFQATT, CDR2 SNEGSKA (reference sequence). This CDR3 has 14 amino acids. The CDR3 DNA reads as TGCAGTGCTAGAGTTGACAGGAGCACAGATACGCAGGATTTT. It specifies CSARVDRSTDTQDF.

V and J are TRBV21-1 and TRBJ1-5; TRBD1 is the table's D call and was not checked against the DNA. TRBV21-1 is a listed pseudogene. The CDR3 extends over 22 amino acids. The CDR3 loop is CASSKLSPKDRGDRHSNQPQHF. CDR3 DNA: TGTGCCAGCAGCAAATTAAGTCCTAAGGACAGGGGGGATCGACATAGCAATCAGCCCCAGCATTTT.

This clonotype was seen a few times. This chain uses TRBV12-3 or TRBV12-4 with TRBJ2-1, with D perhaps assigned TRBD1 or TRBD2 (5 bases each). Trimming cost V 4 bases and J 10 bases, with 17 bases left between them. CDR3 length equals 14 residues. The CDR3 loop reads CASSYRWGFWEQFF. CDR3 DNA: TGTGCCAGCAGTTATAGGTGGGGGTTTTGGGAGCAGTTCTTC.

This clonotype was seen only a few times. Written as DNA, the CDR3 is TGCAGTGCCCAAGCGGGACTAGCGACAGATACGCAGTATTTT. Protein sequence: CSAQAGLATDTQYF. This chain joins TRBV20-1 and TRBJ2-3, with 10 bases identical to TRBD2. Germline CDR1 DFQATT, CDR2 SNEGSKA (reference sequence). The V and J ends lost 6 bases and 3 bases, in that order; junction bases with no gene match: 6. The CDR3 length is 14 residues.

The V and J genes are TRBV4-2 and TRBJ1-2; tentatively, D is TRBD1 (6 bases). Germline V gives CDR1 LGHNA, CDR2 YNFKEQ. This CDR3 spans 14 amino acids. Trimming cost V 1 base and J 2 bases, with 8 bases left between them. CDR3 DNA: TGTGCCAGCAGCCAAGTAGGGACAAACTATGGCTACACCTTC. This encodes CASSQVGTNYGYTF.

This clonotype was seen only a few times. This rearrangement joins TRBV2 to TRBJ1-2, with D hard to call. CDR3 length equals 12 residues. Germline V gene sequence: CDR1 SNHLY, CDR2 FYNNEI. V gave up 3 bases and J gave up 8 bases, with 10 bases separating them. In nucleotides, the CDR3 is TGTGCCAGCAGTGATGTGGGGTACGGCTACACCTTC. Amino acids: CASSDVGYGYTF.

The chain uses TRBV12-3 or TRBV12-4 and TRBJ2-1; TRBD2 matches 10 bases. The length of the CDR3 is 14 residues. Losses at the gene ends were 7 bases for V and 7 bases for J; bases not matched to a gene: 7. CDR3: CASKETSGPNEQFF. Written as DNA, the CDR3 is TGTGCCAGCAAGGAGACTAGCGGGCCAAATGAGCAGTTCTTC.

This chain links TRBV12-3 or TRBV12-4 with TRBJ1-4, with D hard to call. The CDR3 runs 14 residues. The V gene lost 3 bases and the J gene lost 0 bases, with 5 bases spanning the gap. The CDR3 region has the DNA TGTGCCAGCAGTTTTAAGGCAACTAATGAAAAACTGTTTTTT. Encoded protein: CASSFKATNEKLFF.

This chain links TRBV9 with TRBJ2-1; 10 bases align to TRBD2. Germline V gives CDR1 SGDLS, CDR2 YYNGEE. V trimming: 1 base; J trimming: 6 bases; junction bases outside the gene matches: 4. This CDR3 comprises 15 residues. The CDR3 bases are TGTGCCAGCAGCGTACTAGCGGGAGTCAGCAATGAGCAGTTCTTC. Its translation is CASSVLAGVSNEQFF.

V and J are TRBV27 and TRBJ2-3; TRBD1 agrees at 10 bases. CDR3 length: 15 amino acids. Germline trimming cut 3 bases from V and 7 bases from J; bases unmatched to any gene: 7. The germline V gene has CDR1 MNHEY and CDR2 SMNVEV (reference sequence). Written as DNA, the CDR3 is TGTGCCAGCAGTTTCACGGGACAGGGGTCCCATACGCAGTATTTT. Translated: CASSFTGQGSHTQYF.

This clonotype was counted between two and nine times. The chain joins TRBV5-1 to TRBJ2-7; D unresolved. The CDR3 sequence is 15 residues long. The V gene's germline CDR1 is SGHRS and CDR2 YFSETQ. Trimming removed 3 bases at V and 0 bases at J, with 13 bases between. The CDR3 DNA follows: TGCGCCAGCAGCTCCCCGGAGTGGAGCTCCTACGAGCAGTACTTC. Protein: CASSSPEWSSYEQYF.

This clonotype was detected a few times. The chain carries TRBV7-9 and TRBJ2-2; D is possibly TRBD1 (6 bases). Germline V lookup: CDR1 SEHNR, CDR2 FQNEAQ (reference sequence). Trimming left V 0 bases short and J 4 bases short, with 12 bases between. The CDR3 consists of 16 residues. CDR3 sequence reads: CASSLAQGAGTGELFF. The CDR3 nucleotides read TGTGCCAGCAGCTTAGCACAGGGTGCTGGCACCGGGGAGCTGTTTTTT. The variable domain in full, completed from reference TRBV7-9 and TRBJ2-2, reads DTGVSQNPRHKITKRGQNVTFRCDPISEHNRLYWYRQTLGQGPEFLTYFQNEAQLEKSRLLSDRFSAERPKGSFSTLEIQRTEQGDSAMYLCASSLAQGAGTGELFFGEGSRLTVL.

The chain links TRBV24-1 to TRBJ2-3, with D unclear. The V end lost 11 bases, the J end lost 5 bases, and 13 bases lay between the germline ends. The CDR3 runs to 12 residues. Germline V gene data show CDR1 as KGHDR and CDR2 as SFDVKD. The CDR3 nucleotides read TGTGCCAATCCTGTTGGGGTAGATACGCAGTATTTT. It translates to CANPVGVDTQYF.

This clonotype was observed a handful of times. CDR3 bases: TGTGCCAGCAGCTACAACAGGGGAATCGGGTTTGGGGCCAACGTCCTGACTTTC. Encoded protein: CASSYNRGIGFGANVLTF. The rearrangement links TRBV7-2 to TRBJ2-6, with TRBD1 identical over 7 bases. The CDR3 spans 18 residues. Germline values: CDR1 SGHTA, CDR2 FQGNSA. The junction had 12 bases not matched to a gene; V was cut back by 4 bases and J by 3 bases.

The V gene is TRBV7-2, the J gene TRBJ2-1; D is undetermined. Trimming left V 5 bases short and J 8 bases short, with 16 bases between. The CDR3 has 14 amino acids. Germline CDR1 SGHTA, CDR2 FQGNSA. Written as DNA, the CDR3 is TGTGCCAGCAGCCTCTGGTCCAGTCGGGATGAGCAGTTCTTC. This sequence encodes CASSLWSSRDEQFF.

The count of this clonotype is one. V gene TRBV6-5 combines with J gene TRBJ2-2, with D maybe TRBD1 (6 bases). Germline values: CDR1 MNHEY, CDR2 SVGAGI. The CDR3 totals 15 residues. Trimming pared 2 bases from V and 3 bases from J, leaving 10 bases between. CDR3 nucleotides: TGTGCCAGCAGTTACGATACAGGGTACACCGGGGAGCTGTTTTTT. It codes for CASSYDTGYTGELFF.